This T cell receptor beta chain stems from a study of blood T cells in healthy people across ages. Study-wide results and caveats: Changes in expanded clonotypes were possibly confounded, as the CMV status of donors was unknown. Across the age range, TCR beta diversity per million T cells fell in a roughly linear way. It was the long-lived donors that had more naive CD4+ cells and higher diversity than aged donors.

About this clonotype itself: The target antigen is unknown.

CDR1 SNHLY and CDR2 FYNNEI come from the germline V gene. The CDR3 spans 12 residues. With 7 bases removed from V and 7 bases from J, the gap between germline ends came to 11 bases. Next came a second PCR, run for about 7 to 12 cycles, which used a sample-barcoded 5' primer along with a J-beta primer mix. All cDNA molecules were each tagged by a template-switch adaptor with 12 random nucleotides. TCRdb re-analysed the 5' RACE reads in MiXCR, keeping a single row per CDR3 protein. This table has about 780,000 distinct CDR3 sequences, around half appearing once. The sample consisted of blood. The V call is TRBV2, the J call TRBJ2-1, with D unresolved. This TCR derives from a man older than 75 in good health. The CDR3 protein is CASMIDGNEQFF. The CDR3 DNA reads as TGTGCCAGCATGATTGACGGAAATGAGCAGTTCTTC.